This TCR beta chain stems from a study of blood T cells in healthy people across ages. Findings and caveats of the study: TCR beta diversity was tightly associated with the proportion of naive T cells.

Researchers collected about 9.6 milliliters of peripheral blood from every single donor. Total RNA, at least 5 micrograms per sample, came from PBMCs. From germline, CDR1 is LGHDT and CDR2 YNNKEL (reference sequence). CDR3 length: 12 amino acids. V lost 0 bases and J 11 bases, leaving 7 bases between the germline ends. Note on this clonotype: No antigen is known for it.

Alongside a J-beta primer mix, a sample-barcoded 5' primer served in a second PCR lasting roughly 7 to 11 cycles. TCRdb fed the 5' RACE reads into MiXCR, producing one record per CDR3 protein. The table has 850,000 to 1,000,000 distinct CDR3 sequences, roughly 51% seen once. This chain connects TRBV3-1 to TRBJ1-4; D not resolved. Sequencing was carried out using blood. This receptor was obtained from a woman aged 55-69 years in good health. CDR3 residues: CASSQDRRKLFF. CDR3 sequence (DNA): TGTGCCAGCAGCCAAGATCGGCGGAAACTGTTTTTT. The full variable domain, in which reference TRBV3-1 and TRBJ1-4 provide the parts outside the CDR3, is DTAVSQTPKYLVTQMGNDKSIKCEQNLGHDTMYWYKQDSKKFLKIMFSYNNKELIINETVPNRFSPKSPDKAHLNLHINSLELGDSAVYFCASSQDRRKLFFGSGTQLSVL.